Reported below is one T cell receptor beta chain. As yet, its antigen is unknown. The entry originates in a study of T-cell memory formation after mild COVID-19. Regarding the study as a whole: Clones that contracted clustered mainly in CM and EM if CD4+ and in EMRA if CD8+.

CDR1 is GTSNPN and CDR2 is SVGIG in the germline V gene (reference sequence). This CDR3 is built from 14 residues. The V end lost 4 bases, the J end lost 4 bases, and 14 bases lay between the germline ends. TCRalpha and TCRbeta libraries used 5'RACE with constant-segment primers and UMIs. TCRdb re-called the 5' RACE reads through MiXCR, storing one row per CDR3 protein. The sample holds around 420,000 distinct CDR3 sequences, approximately 25% seen once. Sequenced sample: PBMCs or a T cell subset sorted from them (not recorded which). J is TRBJ2-1 and V is TRBV30; D may match TRBD1 or TRBD2 (6 bases each). The sequence was obtained from an adult woman who had mild COVID-19 (a few samples of this study predate the infection). Cell type and time point are not known. In DNA form, the CDR3 reads TGTGCCTGGAAGGTCCAGGGGAGGTACAATGAGCAGTTCTTC. Encoded protein: CAWKVQGRYNEQFF. The full variable domain, completed using reference TRBV30 and TRBJ2-1, is SQTIHQWPATLVQPVGSPLSLECTVEGTSNPNLYWYRQAAGRGLQLLFYSVGIGQISSEVPQNLSASRPQDRQFILSSKKLLLSDSGFYLCAWKVQGRYNEQFFGPGTRLTVL.